A single sample gave rise to the 19 T cell receptor beta chains below, sequenced in a study of blood T cells in healthy people across ages. A second roughly 7 to 12 cycle PCR used barcoded and J-beta primers. Via MiXCR, TCRdb re-called the 5' RACE reads, giving one row per CDR3 protein. In the table there are 550,000 to 650,000 distinct CDR3 sequences, over 25% of which are singletons. The data also belong to a second study, concerning T cells of mothers and their children.

The sample comprised blood. These receptors were obtained from a boy aged 2 to 10 in good health.

This clonotype has a count of ten or more. The chain couples TRBV5-1 to TRBJ2-4; 8 bases agree with TRBD2. The length of the CDR3 is 19 residues. In germline, CDR1 is SGHRS, CDR2 YFSETQ. Trimming cost V 4 bases and J 0 bases; bases outside gene matches: 15. The CDR3 is CASSPTGGRTNIAKNIQYF. DNA for the CDR3: TGCGCCAGCAGCCCCACGGGCGGGAGGACCAATATAGCCAAAAACATTCAGTACTTC.

This clonotype occurred a few times. The chain couples TRBV7-9 to TRBJ2-3; no reliable D call. The CDR3 has 13 residues. Germline lookup yields CDR1 SEHNR and CDR2 FQNEAQ (reference sequence). V gave up 4 bases and J gave up 5 bases, with 10 bases separating them. CDR3 sequence reads: CASSSLQEDTQYF. The CDR3 coding sequence is TGTGCCAGCAGCTCCCTCCAGGAAGATACGCAGTATTTT.

This clonotype has a single count. An end of the junction does not agree with germline; a read error may underlie this. This rearrangement joins TRBV3-1 to TRBJ2-6; tentatively, D is TRBD1 (6 bases). Germline CDR1 and CDR2: LGHDT and YNNKEL (reference sequence). The CDR3 length is 18 residues. The CDR3 DNA reads TGTGCCAGCAACCAAGAGGGGGTTCTCCTCTCTGGGGCCAACGTCCTGACTTTC. It yields the protein CASNQEGVLLSGANVLTF.

This chain links TRBV5-1 with TRBJ2-2, with D hard to call. Germline V gene data show CDR1 as SGHRS and CDR2 as YFSETQ. V was trimmed by 0 bases and J by 3 bases, leaving 9 bases between them. This CDR3 has 15 amino acids. DNA for the CDR3: TGCGCCAGCAGCTTGGGTCAGGCTGACACCGGGGAGCTGTTTTTT. This translates into CASSLGQADTGELFF. The full variable domain, in which reference TRBV5-1 and TRBJ2-2 provide the parts outside the CDR3, is KAGVTQTPRYLIKTRGQQVTLSCSPISGHRSVSWYQQTPGQGLQFLFEYFSETQRNKGNFPGRFSGRQFSNSRSEMNVSTLELGDSALYLCASSLGQADTGELFFGEGSRLTVL.

This clonotype was counted only a few times. The chain links TRBV6-2 or TRBV6-3 to TRBJ2-2, with D hard to call. This CDR3 is 14 amino acids long. From germline, CDR1 is MNHEY and CDR2 SVGEGT. V lost 6 bases and J lost 1, with 9 bases in between. As DNA, the CDR3 is TGTGCCAGCAGAGTAACGGAGAACACCGGGGAGCTGTTTTTT. This codes for CASRVTENTGELFF.

The chain recombines TRBV20-1 with TRBJ2-7, with TRBD1 as a possible D gene (5 bases). Looked up from germline, CDR1 is DFQATT and CDR2 is SNEGSKA (reference sequence). The V end lost 3 bases, the J end lost 6 bases, and 12 bases lay between the germline ends. This CDR3 region has 12 residues. The CDR3 sequence: CSASAQGSEQYF. DNA of the CDR3: TGCAGTGCTAGTGCCCAGGGTTCCGAGCAGTACTTC.

Worth noting for this clonotype: An end of the junction differs from the germline gene, which may be a read error. V is TRBV7-9 and J is TRBJ1-2, with 11 bases fitting TRBD1. This CDR3 spans 12 amino acids. Germline V CDR1 and CDR2: SEHNR, FQNEAQ (reference sequence). CDR3 nucleotide sequence: TGTGCCAGCAGCCAGGACAGGGGGCGGGTGGTCTTC. Translation gives CASSQDRGRVVF. Full variable domain (outside the CDR3, taken from reference TRBV7-9 and TRBJ1-2): DTGVSQNPRHKITKRGQNVTFRCDPISEHNRLYWYRQTLGQGPEFLTYFQNEAQLEKSRLLSDRFSAERPKGSFSTLEIQRTEQGDSAMYLCASSQDRGRVVFGSGTRLTVV.

The gene calls are TRBV10-3 and TRBJ2-5; D not resolved. The CDR3 loop spans 12 amino acids. Germline-derived CDR1 and CDR2 are ENHRY and SYGVKD. V shed 3 bases and J shed 5 bases, with 7 bases lying between them. The chain's CDR3 is CAISDPLETQYF. The CDR3 DNA reads TGTGCCATCAGTGACCCCCTTGAGACCCAGTACTTC.

The chain uses TRBV6-1 and TRBJ1-6; D possibly corresponds to TRBD1 (5 bases). V lost 5 bases and J 8 bases, leaving 19 bases between the germline ends. The germline gives CDR1 MNHNS, CDR2 SASEGT. This CDR3 has 16 residues. CDR3 region: CASSPLLTESDSPLHF. CDR3 sequence (DNA): TGTGCCAGCAGTCCGCTCCTGACAGAATCGGATTCACCCCTCCACTTT.

As concerns this clonotype: A read error is possible here, since a much larger clone lies one base away. J is TRBJ2-2 and V is TRBV7-6, with unresolved D. The CDR3 is 12 amino acids. The V gene's germline CDR1 is SGHVS and CDR2 FNYEAQ. The CDR3 DNA reads TGTGCCTGCAGCTTGCTATACGGGGAGCTGTTTTTT. It yields the protein CACSLLYGELFF.

This clonotype turned up a few times. The chain is built from TRBV20-1 and TRBJ1-2; the D is unclear. V was trimmed by 7 bases and J by 5 bases, leaving 11 bases between them. Germline CDR1 DFQATT, CDR2 SNEGSKA (reference sequence). The CDR3 is 11 residues long. CDR3 in DNA: TGCAGTGTTCTCGAAGCATATGGCTACACCTTC. Its translation: CSVLEAYGYTF.

The chain carries TRBV7-3 and TRBJ2-2, with D perhaps matching TRBD2 (5 bases). Germline V gene sequence: CDR1 SGHTA, CDR2 FQGTGA. V lost 4 bases, J lost 6 bases, and 12 bases lay in between. CDR3 length: 14 amino acids. CDR3 sequence (DNA): TGTGCCAGCAGCTCCTGGCCAGCGGCCGGGGAGCTGTTTTTT. Its protein is CASSSWPAAGELFF.

The V gene is TRBV12-3 or TRBV12-4, the J gene TRBJ2-2, with D tentatively TRBD2 (5 bases). The CDR3 runs to 14 residues. Deletions cut 3 bases from V and 6 bases from J, with 11 bases between. The CDR3 nucleotides are TGTGCCAGCAGTTTGTCTAGCTCGGCCGGGGAGCTGTTTTTT. Its translation: CASSLSSSAGELFF.

The gene calls are TRBV20-1 and TRBJ2-7, with 7 bases aligning to TRBD2. With 0 bases clipped from V and 3 bases from J, the junction kept 5 bases outside the gene matches. This CDR3 spans 14 amino acids. CDR1 DFQATT and CDR2 SNEGSKA come from the germline V gene (reference sequence). CDR3 sequence reads: CSARDRASGYEQYF. CDR3 bases: TGCAGTGCTAGAGATCGTGCTAGCGGCTACGAGCAGTACTTC.

This chain links TRBV24-1 with TRBJ1-2, with 8 bases matching TRBD1. This CDR3 region has 14 residues. The V segment lost 3 bases and the J segment 13 bases; nucleotides outside the gene matches: 12. Germline CDR1 KGHDR, CDR2 SFDVKD. CDR3 amino acids: CATSDGPGQVIITF. The CDR3 DNA follows: TGTGCCACCAGTGATGGGCCGGGACAGGTTATTATCACCTTC.

A remark on this clonotype: The junction departs from the called germline gene at one end, perhaps through a read error. V gene TRBV4-2 combines with J gene TRBJ2-3, with 15 bases identical to TRBD2. Germline V gene data show CDR1 as LGHNA and CDR2 as YNFKEQ. This CDR3 is 17 amino acids long. CDR3 amino acids: CTSSARTSGGAEDTQYF. CDR3 bases: TGTACCAGCAGCGCGAGGACTAGCGGGGGGGCGGAGGATACGCAGTATTTT.

The sample holds a few counts of this clonotype. The CDR3 DNA reads TGTGCCTGGAGTGTAATTGGCACTGGAAACGAGCAGTACTTC. This translates into CAWSVIGTGNEQYF. V usage is TRBV30 and J usage is TRBJ2-7; D uncertain. CDR1 is GTSNPN and CDR2 is SVGIG in the germline V gene (reference sequence). V was clipped by 0 bases and J by 5 bases, with 14 bases between them. This CDR3 is 14 amino acids long.

In its sample, this clonotype was seen a few times. This rearrangement joins TRBV5-1 to TRBJ2-5; D ambiguous. The V end was cut by 0 bases, the J end by 5 bases, with 11 bases between. The CDR3 is made up of 14 amino acids. The germline V gene encodes CDR1 SGHRS and CDR2 YFSETQ. CDR3 residues: CASSLADQDETQYF. In DNA, the CDR3 is TGCGCCAGCAGCTTGGCGGACCAAGACGAGACCCAGTACTTC. Full variable domain (missing parts from reference TRBV5-1 and TRBJ2-5): KAGVTQTPRYLIKTRGQQVTLSCSPISGHRSVSWYQQTPGQGLQFLFEYFSETQRNKGNFPGRFSGRQFSNSRSEMNVSTLELGDSALYLCASSLADQDETQYFGPGTRLLVL.

This clonotype was recorded many times. The chain employs TRBV20-1 and TRBJ2-5, with TRBD1 as a possible D gene (6 bases). Looked up from germline, CDR1 is DFQATT and CDR2 is SNEGSKA (reference sequence). V was cut by 5 bases and J by 6 bases, with 16 bases left in between. This CDR3 is built from 13 residues. The CDR3 bases are TGCAGTGCTGGAGTTGACAGGTCCAAGACCCAGTACTTC. Translated, it gives CSAGVDRSKTQYF.